Shown below are 10 T cell receptor beta chains from a single sample sequenced in a study of T cell changes during pregnancy in multiple sclerosis. Clones were sequenced by immunoSEQ multiplex PCR, and TCRdb holds only the in-frame ones, with some missing. The sample carries approximately 50,000 clones, 80% to 95% recorded once. The sequencing here drew on CD4+ T cells from peripheral blood mononuclear cells, taken after pregnancy. These receptor sequences come from a female donor with multiple sclerosis, enrolled in a pregnancy study.

The chain employs TRBV2 and TRBJ1-4, with D tentatively TRBD1 (6 bases). The germline V gene has CDR1 SNHLY and CDR2 FYNNEI. CDR3 size: 15 residues. The V end was cut by 9 bases, the J end by 4 bases, with 18 bases between. CDR3 coding DNA: TGTGCCAGTGGACAGCAAGGGGCCCTTAATGAAAAACTGTTTTTT. Translating gives CASGQQGALNEKLFF.

This chain links TRBV6-5 with TRBJ2-5; perhaps TRBD2 as D (5 bases). Germline V gene sequence: CDR1 MNHEY, CDR2 SVGAGI. Trimming pared 5 bases from V and 6 bases from J, leaving 16 bases between. The CDR3 covers 14 residues. CDR3: CASSGGVQVQTQYF. CDR3 DNA: TGTGCCAGCAGTGGAGGTGTACAAGTTCAGACCCAGTACTTC.

This rearrangement joins TRBV6-1 to TRBJ2-4; the match to TRBD1 covers 7 bases. The CDR3 loop spans 13 amino acids. CDR1 MNHNS and CDR2 SASEGT come from the germline V gene. V gave up 2 bases and J gave up 7 bases; unmatched junction bases: 2. CDR3 sequence: CASSETGDNIQYF. For the CDR3, the DNA is TGTGCCAGCAGTGAAACAGGGGATAACATTCAGTACTTC.

The chain is built from TRBV28 and TRBJ1-5, with 11 nucleotides matching TRBD1. V lost 5 bases to trimming and J lost 6 bases; unmatched junction nucleotides: 9. This CDR3 is 16 amino acids long. Germline V gene data show CDR1 as MDHEN and CDR2 as SYDVKM. The CDR3: CASSLGWDRGFQPQHF. The CDR3 bases are TGTGCCAGCAGTCTCGGTTGGGACAGGGGGTTTCAGCCCCAGCATTTT.

V and J are TRBV28 and TRBJ1-5, with D unclear. V lost 7 bases and J 8 bases, leaving 15 bases between the germline ends. Germline loops: CDR1 MDHEN, CDR2 SYDVKM. The length of the CDR3 is 13 residues. CDR3 nucleotide sequence: TGTGCCAGCATGTCCCATGGGCTTGAGCCCCAGCATTTT. Protein product: CASMSHGLEPQHF.

J is TRBJ1-2 and V is TRBV7-3; TRBD1 agrees at 7 bases. The germline gives CDR1 SGHTA, CDR2 FQGTGA. This CDR3 region has 14 residues. Trimming cost V 0 bases and J 7 bases; bases outside gene matches: 5. CDR3 DNA: TGTGCCAGCAGCTTAACTAGACAGGGAGGTGGCTACACCTTC. Protein: CASSLTRQGGGYTF. Using reference TRBV7-3 and TRBJ1-2 for the parts outside the CDR3, the full variable domain is GAGVSQTPSNKVTEKGKYVELRCDPISGHTALYWYRQSLGQGPEFLIYFQGTGAADDSGLPNDRFFAVRPEGSVSTLKIQRTERGDSAVYLCASSLTRQGGGYTFGSGTRLTVV.

This clone was observed a single time. The chain recombines TRBV4-1 with TRBJ2-2; D might be TRBD2 (5 bases). CDR1 is MGHRA, CDR2 YSYEKL, per germline. Trimming pared 0 bases from V and 4 bases from J, leaving 12 bases between. The CDR3 has 16 residues. CDR3 DNA sequence: TGCGCCAGCAGCCAAGATACGGGGTATGCCACCGGGGAGCTGTTTTTT. As protein: CASSQDTGYATGELFF.

The gene calls are TRBV15 and TRBJ2-2, with 9 bases fitting TRBD2. Germline assignment: CDR1 LNHNV and CDR2 YYDKDF (reference sequence). V gave up 6 bases and J gave up 6 bases; unmatched junction bases: 5. CDR3 length: 14 amino acids. The CDR3 loop is CATSIAGVAGELFF. The CDR3 DNA sequence: TGTGCCACCAGTATAGCGGGAGTGGCCGGGGAGCTGTTTTTT. The whole variable domain, remainder taken from reference TRBV15 and TRBJ2-2, is DAMVIQNPRYQVTQFGKPVTLSCSQTLNHNVMYWYQQKSSQAPKLLFHYYDKDFNNEADTPDNFQSRRPNTSFCFLDIRSPGLGDTAMYLCATSIAGVAGELFFGEGSRLTVL.

The chain is built from TRBV7-9 and TRBJ1-1; 8 nucleotides match TRBD1. The ends lost 5 bases at V and 1 base at J; junction bases unmatched: 3. Germline CDR1 SEHNR, CDR2 FQNEAQ (reference sequence). This CDR3 comprises 14 residues. The CDR3 DNA is TGTGCCAGCAGCGCGGGACAGGAGAACACTGAAGCTTTCTTT. Residues: CASSAGQENTEAFF.

The CDR3 reads CASSFRQGRAKNIQYF. The CDR3 DNA sequence: TGTGCCAGCAGCTTCAGACAGGGGCGAGCCAAAAACATTCAGTACTTC. V usage is TRBV11-2 and J usage is TRBJ2-4, with 8 bases lining up with TRBD1. V lost 3 bases, J lost 0 bases, and 4 bases stayed unmatched. The CDR3 loop spans 16 amino acids. Looked up from germline, CDR1 is SGHAT and CDR2 is FQNNGV.